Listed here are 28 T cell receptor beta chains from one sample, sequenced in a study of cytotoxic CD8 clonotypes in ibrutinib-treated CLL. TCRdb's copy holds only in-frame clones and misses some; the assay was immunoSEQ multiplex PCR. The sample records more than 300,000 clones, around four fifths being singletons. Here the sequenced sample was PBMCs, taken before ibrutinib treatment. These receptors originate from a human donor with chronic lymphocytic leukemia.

The chain's CDR3 is CAISGAGPYSNQPQHF. CDR3 bases: TGTGCCATCAGTGGGGCAGGGCCTTATAGCAATCAGCCCCAGCATTTT. This chain connects TRBV10-3 to TRBJ1-5, with a possible D match to TRBD1 (5 bases). Trimming stripped 4 bases from V and 0 bases from J, with 13 bases between. This CDR3 has 16 amino acids. The V gene's germline CDR1 is ENHRY and CDR2 SYGVKD.

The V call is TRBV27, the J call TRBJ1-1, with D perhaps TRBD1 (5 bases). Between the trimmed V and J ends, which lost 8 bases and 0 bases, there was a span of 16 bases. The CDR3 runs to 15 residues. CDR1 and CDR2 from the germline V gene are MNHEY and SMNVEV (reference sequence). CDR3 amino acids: CASAPGGGMNTEAFF. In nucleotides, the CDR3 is TGTGCCAGCGCCCCCGGGGGTGGGATGAACACTGAAGCTTTCTTT.

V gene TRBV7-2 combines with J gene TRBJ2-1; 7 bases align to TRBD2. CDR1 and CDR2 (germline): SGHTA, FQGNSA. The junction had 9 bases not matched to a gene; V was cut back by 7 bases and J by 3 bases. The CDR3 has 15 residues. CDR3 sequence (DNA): TGTGCCAGCATCGGGGGTAGCGGGCGCTACAATGAGCAGTTCTTC. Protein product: CASIGGSGRYNEQFF.

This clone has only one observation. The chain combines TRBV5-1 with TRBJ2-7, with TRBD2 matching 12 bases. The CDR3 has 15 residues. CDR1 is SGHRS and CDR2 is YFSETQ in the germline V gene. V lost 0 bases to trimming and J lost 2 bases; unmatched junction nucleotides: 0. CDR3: CASSLASGRAYEQYF. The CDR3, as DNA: TGCGCCAGCAGCTTGGCTAGCGGGAGGGCCTACGAGCAGTACTTC. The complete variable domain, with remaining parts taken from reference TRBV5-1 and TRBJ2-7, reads KAGVTQTPRYLIKTRGQQVTLSCSPISGHRSVSWYQQTPGQGLQFLFEYFSETQRNKGNFPGRFSGRQFSNSRSEMNVSTLELGDSALYLCASSLASGRAYEQYFGPGTRLTVT.

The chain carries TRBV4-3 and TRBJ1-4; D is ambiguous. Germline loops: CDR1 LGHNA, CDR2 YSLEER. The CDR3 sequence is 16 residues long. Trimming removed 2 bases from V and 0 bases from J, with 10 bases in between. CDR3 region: CASSQTWPSTNEKLFF. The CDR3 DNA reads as TGCGCCAGCAGCCAAACCTGGCCGTCAACTAATGAAAAACTGTTTTTT.

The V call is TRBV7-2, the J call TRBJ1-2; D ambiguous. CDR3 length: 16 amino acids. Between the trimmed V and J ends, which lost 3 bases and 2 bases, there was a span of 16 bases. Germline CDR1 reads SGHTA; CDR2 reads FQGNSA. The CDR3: CASSLGLRTDNYGYTF. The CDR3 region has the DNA TGTGCCAGCAGCTTGGGATTAAGGACGGACAACTATGGCTACACCTTC.

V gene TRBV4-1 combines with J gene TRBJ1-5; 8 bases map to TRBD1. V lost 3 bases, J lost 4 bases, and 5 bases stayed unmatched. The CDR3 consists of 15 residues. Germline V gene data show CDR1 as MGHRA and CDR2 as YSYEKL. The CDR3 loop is CASSQDRVGNQPQHF. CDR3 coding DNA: TGCGCCAGCAGCCAGGACAGGGTTGGGAATCAGCCCCAGCATTTT.

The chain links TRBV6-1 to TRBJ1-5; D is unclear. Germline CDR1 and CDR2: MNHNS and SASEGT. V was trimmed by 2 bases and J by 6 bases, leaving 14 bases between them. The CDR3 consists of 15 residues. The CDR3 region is CASSEFVGVGQPQHF. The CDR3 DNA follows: TGTGCCAGCAGTGAATTTGTGGGTGTCGGTCAGCCCCAGCATTTT.

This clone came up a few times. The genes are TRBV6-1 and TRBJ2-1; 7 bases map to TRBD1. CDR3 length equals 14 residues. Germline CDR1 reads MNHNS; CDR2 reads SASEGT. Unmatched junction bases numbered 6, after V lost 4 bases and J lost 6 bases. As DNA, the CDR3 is TGTGCCAGCAGTGGACAGGGCGCGTTCAATGAGCAGTTCTTC. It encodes CASSGQGAFNEQFF.

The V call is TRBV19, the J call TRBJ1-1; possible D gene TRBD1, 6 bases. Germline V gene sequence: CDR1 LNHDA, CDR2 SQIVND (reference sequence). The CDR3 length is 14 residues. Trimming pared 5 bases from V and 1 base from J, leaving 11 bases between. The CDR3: CASSSQGGNTEAFF. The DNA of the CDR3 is TGTGCCAGTAGTTCACAGGGAGGGAACACTGAAGCTTTCTTT.

CDR3: CAWRPGRWETQYF. The CDR3 bases are TGTGCCTGGAGGCCGGGTCGCTGGGAGACCCAGTACTTC. The rearrangement links TRBV30 to TRBJ2-5; D is unresolved. The V and J ends lost 3 bases and 5 bases respectively, with 13 bases between them. Germline CDR1 and CDR2: GTSNPN and SVGIG (reference sequence). There are 13 residues in the CDR3.

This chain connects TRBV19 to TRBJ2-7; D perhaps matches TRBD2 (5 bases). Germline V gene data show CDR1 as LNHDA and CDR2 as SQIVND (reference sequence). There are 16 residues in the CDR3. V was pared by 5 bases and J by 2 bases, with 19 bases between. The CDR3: CASSPLVRGLAYEQYF. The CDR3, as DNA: TGTGCCAGTAGTCCCCTGGTTCGGGGATTGGCCTACGAGCAGTACTTC.

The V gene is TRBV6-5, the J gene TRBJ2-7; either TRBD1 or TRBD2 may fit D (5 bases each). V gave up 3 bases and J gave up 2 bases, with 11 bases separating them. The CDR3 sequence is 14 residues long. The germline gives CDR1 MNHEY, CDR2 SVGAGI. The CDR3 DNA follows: TGTGCCAGCAGTTATGGGACGGATCCCTACGAGCAGTACTTC. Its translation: CASSYGTDPYEQYF.

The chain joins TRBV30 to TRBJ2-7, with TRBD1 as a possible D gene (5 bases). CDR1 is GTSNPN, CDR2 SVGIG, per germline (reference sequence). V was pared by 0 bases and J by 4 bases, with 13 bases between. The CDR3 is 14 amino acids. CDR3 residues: CAWSVWQGVYEQYF. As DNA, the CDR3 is TGTGCCTGGAGTGTATGGCAGGGCGTTTACGAGCAGTACTTC.

The CDR3 region is CASLTRASGGNEQFF. DNA for the CDR3: TGTGCCAGTCTCACTCGGGCTAGCGGGGGGAATGAGCAGTTCTTC. This chain joins TRBV27 and TRBJ2-1, with 11 bases aligning to TRBD2. Trimming took 9 bases from V and 7 from J; bases not matched to a gene: 11. Germline CDR1 and CDR2: MNHEY and SMNVEV (reference sequence). This CDR3 is 15 amino acids long.

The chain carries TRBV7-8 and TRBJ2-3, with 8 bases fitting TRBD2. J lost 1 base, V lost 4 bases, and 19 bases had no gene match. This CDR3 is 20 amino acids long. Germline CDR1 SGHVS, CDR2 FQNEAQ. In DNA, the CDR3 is TGTGCCAGCAGCTCACCGAGACTAGCGTCACACATATCAGGCACAGATACGCAGTATTTT. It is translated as CASSSPRLASHISGTDTQYF.

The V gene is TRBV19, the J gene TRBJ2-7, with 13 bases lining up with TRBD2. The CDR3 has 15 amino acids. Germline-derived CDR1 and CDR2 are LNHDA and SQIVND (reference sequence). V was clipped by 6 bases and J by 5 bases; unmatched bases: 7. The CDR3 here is CASRHRGLAGDEQYF. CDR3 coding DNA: TGTGCCAGTAGACATCGCGGACTAGCGGGAGACGAGCAGTACTTC.

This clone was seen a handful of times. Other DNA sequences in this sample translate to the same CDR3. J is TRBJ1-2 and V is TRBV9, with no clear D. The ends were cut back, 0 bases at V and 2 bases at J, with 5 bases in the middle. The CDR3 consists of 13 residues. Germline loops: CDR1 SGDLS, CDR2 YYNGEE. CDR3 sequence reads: CASSVGQNYGYTF. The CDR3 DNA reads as TGTGCCAGCAGCGTAGGCCAGAACTATGGCTACACCTTC.

The CDR3 spells CASSLGPQGNEKLFF. CDR3 nucleotides: TGCGCCAGCAGCTTGGGACCACAGGGCAATGAAAAACTGTTTTTT. The chain links TRBV5-1 to TRBJ1-4; D might be TRBD1 (6 bases). The germline V and J ends were trimmed by 0 bases and 5 bases, with 11 bases remaining between them. Germline V gene sequence: CDR1 SGHRS, CDR2 YFSETQ. The CDR3 has 15 residues.

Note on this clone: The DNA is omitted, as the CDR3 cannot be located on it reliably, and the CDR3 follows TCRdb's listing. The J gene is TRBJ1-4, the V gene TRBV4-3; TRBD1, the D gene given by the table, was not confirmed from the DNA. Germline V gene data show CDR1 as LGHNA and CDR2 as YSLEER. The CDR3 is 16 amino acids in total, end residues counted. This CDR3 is CASSQDSSGQGEKLFF.

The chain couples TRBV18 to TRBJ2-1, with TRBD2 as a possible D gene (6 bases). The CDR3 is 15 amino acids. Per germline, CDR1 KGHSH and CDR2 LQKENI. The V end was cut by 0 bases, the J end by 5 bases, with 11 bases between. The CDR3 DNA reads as TGTGCCAGCTCACCACCGGTTCTAGCGAACAATGAGCAGTTCTTC. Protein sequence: CASSPPVLANNEQFF. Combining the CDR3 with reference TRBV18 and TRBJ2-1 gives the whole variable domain NAGVMQNPRHLVRRRGQEARLRCSPMKGHSHVYWYRQLPEEGLKFMVYLQKENIIDESGMPKERFSAEFPKEGPSILRIQQVVRGDSAAYFCASSPPVLANNEQFFGPGTRLTVL.

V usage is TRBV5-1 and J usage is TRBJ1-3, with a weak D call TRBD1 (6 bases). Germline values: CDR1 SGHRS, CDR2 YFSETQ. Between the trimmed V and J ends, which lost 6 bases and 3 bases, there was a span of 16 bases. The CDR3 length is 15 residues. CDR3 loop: CASTPSGQYGNTIYF. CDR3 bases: TGCGCCAGCACTCCCTCCGGACAGTATGGAAACACCATATATTTT.

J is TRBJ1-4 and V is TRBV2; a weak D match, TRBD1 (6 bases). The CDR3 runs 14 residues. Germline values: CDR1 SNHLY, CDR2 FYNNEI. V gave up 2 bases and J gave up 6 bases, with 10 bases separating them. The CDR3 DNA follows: TGTGCCAGCAGTGAAACTAGGACAGATGAAAAACTGTTTTTT. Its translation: CASSETRTDEKLFF.

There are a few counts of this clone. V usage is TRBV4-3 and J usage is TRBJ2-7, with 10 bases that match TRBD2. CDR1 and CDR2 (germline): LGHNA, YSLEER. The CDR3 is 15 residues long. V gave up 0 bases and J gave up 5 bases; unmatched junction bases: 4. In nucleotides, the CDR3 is TGCGCCAGCAGCCAAGAGCCTAGCGGGAGTGACGAGCAGTACTTC. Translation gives CASSQEPSGSDEQYF.

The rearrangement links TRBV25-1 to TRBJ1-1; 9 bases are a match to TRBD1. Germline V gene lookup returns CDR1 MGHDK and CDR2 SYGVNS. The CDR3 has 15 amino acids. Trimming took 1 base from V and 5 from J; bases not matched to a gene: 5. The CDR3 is CASSEWGQGFTEAFF. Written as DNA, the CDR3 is TGTGCCAGCAGTGAATGGGGACAGGGTTTTACTGAAGCTTTCTTT.

Written as DNA, the CDR3 is TGTGCCAGCAGCTACAGTGAAAGTAGCGAGCAGTACTTC. Translated: CASSYSESSEQYF. The V call is TRBV7-7, the J call TRBJ2-7; D gene unclear. V lost 4 bases, J lost 6 bases, and 13 bases lay in between. Germline V lookup: CDR1 SSHAT, CDR2 FNYEAQ (reference sequence). The CDR3 totals 13 residues.

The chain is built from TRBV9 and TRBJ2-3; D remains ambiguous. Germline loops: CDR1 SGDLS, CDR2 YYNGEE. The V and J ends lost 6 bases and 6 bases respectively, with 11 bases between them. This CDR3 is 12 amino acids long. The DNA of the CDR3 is TGTGCCAGCACCTCTATGAGGGATACGCAGTATTTT. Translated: CASTSMRDTQYF.

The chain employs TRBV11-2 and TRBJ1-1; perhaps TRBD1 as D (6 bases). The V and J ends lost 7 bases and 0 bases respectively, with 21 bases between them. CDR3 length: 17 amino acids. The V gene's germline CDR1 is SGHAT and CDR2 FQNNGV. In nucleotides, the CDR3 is TGTGCCAGCAAGACAGGTCTCCAACAACTGATGAACACTGAAGCTTTCTTT. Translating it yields CASKTGLQQLMNTEAFF.